This T cell receptor beta chain was profiled in a study of technical replicates of blood from several donors (dated by TCRdb to 2015 to 2018). V was cut back by 3 bases and J by 6 bases, leaving a gap of 12 bases between them. The CDR3 goes from the cysteine to the phenylalanine over 14 residues. The entry retains the CDR3 DNA only, 42 bases that are in frame from base 1. Reading the germline V gene gives CDR1 KGHSH and CDR2 LQKENI. Libraries were built with the immunoSEQ multiplex PCR assay. The immuneACCESS repertoire file appears here via TCRdb, limited to in-frame rearrangements. These files lack a portion of the clones; in checked studies, under half of the deficit traces to unresolved V genes, and the cause of the others is not known. The sample table records 100,000 or so clones; 90% to 97% of these occur just once. Clones ranked in the top ten supply 0.35% to 0.45% of the sample. For this clone: Its binding antigen is unknown. No much larger clone is present one base from it, and per-base qualities are unavailable.

This TCR was recovered from a human donor in good health. The chain couples TRBV18 to TRBJ1-5, with an unclear D gene assignment. Material: T cells isolated from PBMCs. The CDR3 in this case is CASSPYGVIQPQHF. The DNA sequence is as follows: TGTGCCAGCTCACCCTACGGGGTCATTCAGCCCCAGCATTTT.